The rows below give T cell receptor beta chains drawn from one sample of a study of control samples from healthy donors and cancer patients. Sequencing used immunoSEQ multiplex PCR; TCRdb keeps in-frame clones, though not all of them. The table shows 150,000 or so clones, with 85% to 95% occurring only once. The sample comprised blood. The receptors shown here come from a woman aged 60 to 75 in good health. Each CDR3 is given with its conserved first and last residue. The D gene is left open where the match is weak. A clone size is listed for some rows: how often the clone was seen (once, few, many), or a class if it is expanded.

TRBV4-3	TRBJ2-4	-	-	TGCGCCAGCAGCCAAGGTAGTTCAGGGGCGCGGGCCAAAAACATTCAGTACTTC	CASSQGSSGARAKNIQYF
TRBV5-6	TRBJ1-5	-	-	TGTGCCAGCAGCTTGGTCAATAGCAATCAGCCCCAGCATTTT	CASSLVNSNQPQHF
TRBV18	TRBJ2-6	-	-	TGTGCCAGCTCACCAGTAGAGAGCTCTGGGGCCAACGTCCTGACTTTC	CASSPVESSGANVLTF
TRBV6-5	TRBJ2-2	-	-	TGTGCCAGCAGTTACGCGGAAAACACCGGGGAGCTGTTTTTT	CASSYAENTGELFF
TRBV20-1	TRBJ1-1	-	-	TGCAGTCGAGTGGAGGCTGAAGCTTTCTTT	CSRVEAEAFF
TRBV4-1	TRBJ1-2	-	-	TGCGCCAGCAGCCAAGTCTGGGATGCGGGGGAGTATGGCTACACCTTC	CASSQVWDAGEYGYTF
TRBV14	TRBJ2-4	-	-	TGTGCCAGCAGCCCCAGAGGGATGGAAAACATTCAGTACTTC	CASSPRGMENIQYF
TRBV12-3/TRBV12-4	TRBJ1-1	-	-	TGTGCCAGCAGTTTGAGGAACACTGAAGCTTTCTTT	CASSLRNTEAFF
TRBV6-4	TRBJ1-1	few	-	TGTGCCAGCAGCCGACAGGAGAACACTGAAGCTTTCTTT	CASSRQENTEAFF
TRBV10-2	TRBJ1-2	-	TRBD1	TGCGCCAGCAGTGGGGCGGGGACAGGCTATGGCTACACCTTC	CASSGAGTGYGYTF
TRBV6-5	TRBJ1-4	-	-	TGTGCCAGCAGTCCAAGCCGGGAAAAACTGTTTTTT	CASSPSREKLFF
TRBV11-2	TRBJ2-7	-	-	TGTGCCAGCAGCCTAGGGACTGCCTACGAGCAGTACTTC	CASSLGTAYEQYF
TRBV7-8	TRBJ2-1	-	-	TGTGCCAGCAGCTTAGTAGGCGGGGGCTTCAATGAGCAGTTCTTC	CASSLVGGGFNEQFF
TRBV7-9	TRBJ1-6	-	-	TGTGCCAGCAGCCCCTGGGGAGGGGGGGGCAATTCACCCCTCCACTTT	CASSPWGGGGNSPLHF
TRBV2	TRBJ2-5	-	TRBD2	TGTGCCAGCAGTCCCGGACTAGCGGGGGAAGAGGCCCAGTACTTC	CASSPGLAGEEAQYF
TRBV7-9	TRBJ1-6	-	-	TGTGCCAGCAGCTTACTGGGGAGATCCTATAATTCACCCCTCCACTTT	CASSLLGRSYNSPLHF
TRBV2	TRBJ2-2	once	-	TGTGCCAGCAAAGGCAGGAACACCGGGGAGCTGTTTTTT	CASKGRNTGELFF
TRBV19	TRBJ2-2	-	-	TGTGCCAGTAGTATAAGCGTGGGCAGAAACACCGGGGAGCTGTTTTTT	CASSISVGRNTGELFF
TRBV4-3	TRBJ1-1	-	-	TGCGCCAGCAGCCTGGAACTTACAGGGATCACTGAAGCTTTCTTT	CASSLELTGITEAFF
TRBV7-2	TRBJ1-1	once	-	TGTGCCAGCAGCTTAGTTTTGGCGGGCGGGACTGAAGCTTTCTTT	CASSLVLAGGTEAFF
TRBV5-1	TRBJ1-1	-	TRBD1	TGCGCCAGCAGCATAGGACAGGGCCTATACACTGAAGCTTTCTTT	CASSIGQGLYTEAFF
TRBV4-3	TRBJ1-2	-	TRBD1	TGCGCCAGCAGCCAAGACCGACAGGGCCCCTATGGCTACACCTTC	CASSQDRQGPYGYTF
TRBV6-2/TRBV6-3	TRBJ2-7	-	TRBD2	TGTGCCAGCAGTTACTCACCGCGGGGGGGCCTTTACAACGAGCAGTACTTC	CASSYSPRGGLYNEQYF
TRBV12-5	TRBJ2-5	once	-	TGTGCTAGTGGTTTGGTAGTAGGTAGGCTCGAGACCCAGTACTTC	CASGLVVGRLETQYF
TRBV4-1	TRBJ2-1	-	-	TGCGCCAGCAGCCAAGATCGGCCTGACAGTATCCACAATGAGCAGTTCTTC	CASSQDRPDSIHNEQFF
TRBV6-4	TRBJ2-7	-	TRBD1	TGTGCCAGCAGTAGACAGGGGGTCTACGAGCAGTACTTC	CASSRQGVYEQYF
TRBV7-2	TRBJ1-5	few	-	TGTGCCAGCAGCTTAGATGGGGGTCAGCCCCAGCATTTT	CASSLDGGQPQHF
TRBV7-2	TRBJ2-5	-	-	TGTGCCAGCAGCCGCCAGACCCAACAAGAGACCCAGTACTTC	CASSRQTQQETQYF
TRBV7-2	TRBJ1-6	-	-	TGTGCCAGCAGCTTAGCCGGGACGGGAAATAATTCACCCCTCCACTTT	CASSLAGTGNNSPLHF
TRBV11-2	TRBJ1-3	once	-	TGTGCCAGCAGCCAACAGGGTACGTCTGGAAACACCATATATTTT	CASSQQGTSGNTIYF
TRBV15	TRBJ1-5	-	-	TGTGCCACCAGCAGAGGGGGTTATAGCAATCAGCCCCAGCATTTT	CATSRGGYSNQPQHF
TRBV4-3	TRBJ2-4	-	-	TGCGCCAGCAGCCAAGCCAGGGGATACATTCAGTACTTC	CASSQARGYIQYF
TRBV7-9	TRBJ2-3	-	-	TGTGCCAGCAGACGGGCCATAGGCACAGATACGCAGTATTTT	CASRRAIGTDTQYF
TRBV5-4	TRBJ1-2	once	TRBD1	TGTGCCAGCAGCCGCGCACTGACAGGGGGCTTAGACTATGGCTACACCTTC	CASSRALTGGLDYGYTF
TRBV9	TRBJ2-1	-	TRBD2	TGTGCCAGCAGCGCCCGTCGGGGGAGCGGGGGGACTTACAATGAGCAGTTCTTC	CASSARRGSGGTYNEQFF
TRBV18	TRBJ1-1	-	-	TGTGCCAGCTCACCGGTCCAAGACACTGAAGCTTTCTTT	CASSPVQDTEAFF
TRBV6-4	TRBJ2-2	-	TRBD2	TGTGCCAGCAGCGCTAGCGGGGGGGACACCGGGGAGCTGTTTTTT	CASSASGGDTGELFF
TRBV12-3/TRBV12-4	TRBJ2-2	-	-	TGTGCCAGCATCAGGGGTACCACCGGGGAGCTGTTTTTT	CASIRGTTGELFF
TRBV7-3	TRBJ1-6	-	-	TGTGCCAGCAGCATAGGGTCCAATTCACCCCTCCACTTT	CASSIGSNSPLHF
TRBV7-9	TRBJ2-3	-	-	TGTGCCAGCAGCCCGGAGCGGTCCACAGATACGCAGTATTTT	CASSPERSTDTQYF
TRBV7-9	TRBJ1-1	-	-	TGTGCCAGCAGCTACGACGTTACCTCTGAAGCTTTCTTT	CASSYDVTSEAFF
TRBV6-2/TRBV6-3	TRBJ2-7	-	-	TGTGCCAGCAGTTATAACATTGGGGCCTACGAGCAGTACTTC	CASSYNIGAYEQYF
TRBV7-2	TRBJ1-1	-	-	TGTGCCAGCAGCTTAGTAGTGGAGATGAACACTGAAGCTTTCTTT	CASSLVVEMNTEAFF
TRBV19	TRBJ1-6	-	-	TGTGCCAGTAGTATGGAACACGTTAATTCACCCCTCCACTTT	CASSMEHVNSPLHF
TRBV4-3	TRBJ1-2	-	TRBD1	TGCGCCAGCAGCTACCGACAGGGGCACTATGGCTACACCTTC	CASSYRQGHYGYTF
TRBV7-9	TRBJ2-1	-	-	TGTGCCAGCAGCTTAGCGGGGAGAACCTACAATGAGCAGTTCTTC	CASSLAGRTYNEQFF
TRBV19	TRBJ2-7	-	-	TGTGCCAGTAGTATTGCAGGGTATCACGAGCAGTACTTC	CASSIAGYHEQYF
TRBV4-2	TRBJ2-4	-	TRBD1	TGTGCCAGCAGCCAATCTCTTGCCGTTACAGGGGTGGCCAAAAACATTCAGTACTTC	CASSQSLAVTGVAKNIQYF
TRBV3-1/TRBV3-2	TRBJ2-1	-	-	TGTGCCAGCAGCCAATATGGGATTAACAATGAGCAGTTCTTC	CASSQYGINNEQFF
TRBV6-2/TRBV6-3	TRBJ2-7	-	-	TGTGCCAGCAGTTACCCGGACAGTTACGAGCAGTACTTC	CASSYPDSYEQYF
TRBV3-1/TRBV3-2	TRBJ2-1	-	-	TGTGCCAGCAGCCCCCACAGCAATGAGCAGTTCTTC	CASSPHSNEQFF
TRBV7-8	TRBJ2-5	-	TRBD2	TGTGCCAGCAGCCCCCCCGGGACTAGTCAGGGGACCCAGTACTTC	CASSPPGTSQGTQYF
TRBV5-6	TRBJ2-2	-	TRBD1	TGTGCCAGCAGCTTTATTCGGACAGGGAACACCGGGGAGCTGTTTTTT	CASSFIRTGNTGELFF
TRBV28	TRBJ1-2	-	TRBD1	TGTGCCAGCAGTTTGGGGGACAGGGGGACCTATGGCTACACCTTC	CASSLGDRGTYGYTF
TRBV9	TRBJ1-1	-	-	TGTGCCAGCAGCGTGTTTGCCGGAGTGAACACTGAAGCTTTCTTT	CASSVFAGVNTEAFF